Sequencing of this TCR beta chain was carried out in a study of T cell changes during pregnancy in multiple sclerosis. Sequencing was performed with immunoSEQ multiplex PCR; in TCRdb, only in-frame clones are kept and a portion is missing. The profile shows tens of thousands of clones, around 93% of them singletons. The receptor was derived from a female donor in good health, enrolled as a control in a pregnancy study. This specimen was peripheral blood, taken in the third trimester of pregnancy.

CDR3 amino acids: CASSFQGSSYEQYF. DNA for the CDR3: TGTGCCAGCAGTTTCCAGGGCTCGTCCTACGAGCAGTACTTC. This chain uses TRBV27 with TRBJ2-7, with D perhaps matching TRBD1 (5 bases). The length of the CDR3 is 14 residues. V shed 3 bases and J shed 1 base, with 10 bases lying between them. Germline V gives CDR1 MNHEY, CDR2 SMNVEV (reference sequence).